The TCR beta chain under discussion was sequenced for a study of T cell repertoires in cytomegalovirus infection. Study information: In public TCR beta signatures, there were indications of both CMV infection and matching HLA type.

TCRdb called the reads again in MiXCR, with one record for every CDR3 protein. The top ten hold more than 20% of the sample, which has approximately 550,000 distinct CDR3 sequences, approximately 16% seen once. Germline values: CDR1 SGHAT, CDR2 FQNNGV. V was shortened by 1 base and J by 8 bases, with 15 bases between the two germline ends. This CDR3 region has 15 residues. Material: CD8+ T cells from PBMCs. The clonotype was recovered from a human donor in good health (CMV status not recorded). Some clones in this sample may be carry-over from other donors' samples. This chain uses TRBV11-2 with TRBJ1-5; no firm D call. The CDR3 sequence: CASSLASGRNKPQHF. For the CDR3, the DNA is TGTGCCAGCAGCTTAGCATCGGGTAGGAACAAGCCCCAGCATTTT.